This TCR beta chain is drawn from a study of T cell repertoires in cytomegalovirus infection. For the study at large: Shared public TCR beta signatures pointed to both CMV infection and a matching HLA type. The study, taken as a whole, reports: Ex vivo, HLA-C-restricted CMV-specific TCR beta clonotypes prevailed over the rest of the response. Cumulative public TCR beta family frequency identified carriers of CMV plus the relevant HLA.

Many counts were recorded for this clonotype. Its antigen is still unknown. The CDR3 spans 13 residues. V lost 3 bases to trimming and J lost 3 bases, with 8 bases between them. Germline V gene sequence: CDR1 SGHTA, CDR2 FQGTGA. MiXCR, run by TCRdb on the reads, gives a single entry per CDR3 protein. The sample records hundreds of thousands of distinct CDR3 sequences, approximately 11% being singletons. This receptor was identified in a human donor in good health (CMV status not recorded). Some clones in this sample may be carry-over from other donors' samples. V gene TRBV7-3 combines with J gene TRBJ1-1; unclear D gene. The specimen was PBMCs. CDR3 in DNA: TGTGCCAGCAGCTTCGGCACTGACACTGAAGCTTTCTTT. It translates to CASSFGTDTEAFF.